This T cell receptor beta chain was recorded in a study of T cells in localized non-small cell lung cancer. Notes on the study in general: There was higher T cell clonality in uninvolved adjacent lung than in tumor, and it was highest there.

CDR1 is LNHDA, CDR2 SQIVND, per germline (reference sequence). CDR3 length: 14 residues. The V gene lost 3 bases and the J gene lost 2 bases, with 8 bases spanning the gap. Libraries were prepared by immunoSEQ multiplex PCR; TCRdb keeps only in-frame clonotypes and omits some of them. The repertoire holds about 37,000 clones, with 91% as singletons. This clone was picked up a small number of times. The antigen is not known. V gene TRBV19 combines with J gene TRBJ1-3; D may be TRBD1 (5 bases). The sequencing used peripheral blood mononuclear cells, collected before any cancer treatment. The TCR originated in an older female donor with stage II lung adenocarcinoma. The CDR3 DNA reads TGTGCCAGTAGTATCCCAGGGACTGGAAACACCATATATTTT. Protein: CASSIPGTGNTIYF. Full variable domain (outside the CDR3, taken from reference TRBV19 and TRBJ1-3): DGGITQSPKYLFRKEGQNVTLSCEQNLNHDAMYWYRQDPGQGLRLIYYSQIVNDFQKGDIAEGYSVSREKKESFPLTVTSAQKNPTAFYLCASSIPGTGNTIYFGEGSWLTVV.